This T cell receptor (beta chain) came from a study of patients and donors after allogeneic stem cell transplantation. TCRdb re-called the RT-PCR reads with MiXCR, one entry per CDR3 protein. The profile shows 800,000 to 1,000,000 distinct CDR3 sequences, about a sixth of them singletons. In this sample, this clonotype turned up a few times. CDR3 length: 14 amino acids. The germline CDR1 and CDR2 sequences are SGHTA and FQGNSA. The V and J ends lost 1 base and 8 bases, in that order; junction bases with no gene match: 4. This chain joins TRBV7-2 and TRBJ1-2, with 10 bases identical to TRBD1. This TCR derives from a human donor who was either an allogeneic HSCT recipient or a stem cell or donor lymphocyte infusion donor (not recorded which). It is not recorded whose cells these are; they may come from a transplant donor. The sample was blood, either unsorted or a sorted T cell fraction (not recorded which). The CDR3 here is CASSLVGQGIGYTF. CDR3 coding DNA: TGTGCCAGCAGCTTAGTGGGACAGGGGATCGGCTACACCTTC. Filled out from reference TRBV7-2 and TRBJ1-2, the complete variable domain reads GAGVSQSPSNKVTEKGKDVELRCDPISGHTALYWYRQSLGQGLEFLIYFQGNSAPDKSGLPSDRFSAERTGGSVSTLTIQRTQQEDSAVYLCASSLVGQGIGYTFGSGTRLTVV.